These 3 T cell receptor beta chains were all obtained from the same sample, sequenced in a study of cytomegalovirus exposure and HLA in healthy donors. Assay used: immunoSEQ multiplex PCR; TCRdb lists only in-frame clones, some missing. Of nearly 200,000 clones listed, 65% to 90% are singletons. Input material: PBMCs. The receptors were sampled from a woman in her 30s in good health and CMV-seropositive.

This chain uses TRBV18 with TRBJ1-5; D not resolved. Deletions cut 6 bases from V and 5 bases from J, with 11 bases between. Germline CDR1 reads KGHSH; CDR2 reads LQKENI. This CDR3 has 13 amino acids. CDR3 sequence: CASSRALDQPQHF. DNA of the CDR3: TGTGCCAGCTCGAGGGCCCTGGATCAGCCCCAGCATTTT.

The chain uses TRBV5-6 and TRBJ2-5; possible D gene TRBD2, 5 bases. The V end was cut by 3 bases, the J end by 0 bases, with 12 bases between. Germline V lookup: CDR1 SGHDT, CDR2 YYEEEE. The CDR3 length is 15 residues. In DNA, the CDR3 is TGTGCCAGCAGCTCTAGGGCGGGTTACCAAGAGACCCAGTACTTC. Its translation: CASSSRAGYQETQYF.

V and J are TRBV19 and TRBJ2-1, with D perhaps matching TRBD2 (6 bases). This CDR3 has 14 residues. The V gene lost 7 bases and the J gene lost 2 bases, with 12 bases spanning the gap. Germline V lookup: CDR1 LNHDA, CDR2 SQIVND (reference sequence). The CDR3: CASNQGGTYNEQFF. The CDR3 DNA is TGTGCCAGTAACCAGGGAGGCACCTACAATGAGCAGTTCTTC.